This T cell receptor (beta chain) was retrieved from a study of CD8 T cells in Susac syndrome. The CDR3 is 13 residues long. In germline, CDR1 is MGHDK, CDR2 SYGVNS. V dropped 4 bases and J dropped 1 base, with 6 bases sitting between them. An amount of RNA that ranged from about 0.45 to 1 ug was reverse transcribed with random hexamers. An immunoSEQ multiplex PCR generated amplified TCR beta CDR3 products spanning 54 Vbeta and 13 Jbeta. From the immunoSEQ multiplex PCR reads, TCRdb called clonotypes with MiXCR, one entry per CDR3 protein. The sample lists roughly 170,000 distinct CDR3 sequences; roughly 92% were seen once.

The clonotype originates from a human donor with multiple sclerosis. J is TRBJ2-3 and V is TRBV25-1; no reliable D call. The specimen sequenced was CD4+ T cells from PBMCs. The CDR3 bases are TGTGCCAGCAGTGGTCAGGGCACAGATACGCAGTATTTT. It yields the protein CASSGQGTDTQYF.